The clone carrying this T cell receptor beta chain has at least ten counts. The antigen remains unidentified. A 5'RACE template-switching step, the method used to make TCR cDNA, added a universal primer site and UMIs. From the 5' RACE reads, TCRdb called clonotypes with MiXCR, one entry per CDR3 protein. The table shows some 150,000 distinct CDR3 sequences, with just over 6.5% occurring only once. The record originates from a study of T cells after yellow fever vaccination. The study, taken as a whole, reports: The secondary response peaked faster, at day 5 versus 15, but was weaker. A small share of clonotypes appeared in both CD4 and CD8 compartments.

V was clipped by 3 bases and J by 9 bases, with 12 bases between them. Germline CDR1 is SGHTA and CDR2 is FQGNSA. The CDR3 is 13 amino acids. The starting material was CD4+ T cells sorted from PBMCs, obtained 10 days after the yellow fever booster vaccination. This clonotype was obtained from a man aged 25-40 years who received the YFV17D yellow fever vaccine. The genes are TRBV7-2 and TRBJ2-1; D not certain. In nucleotides, the CDR3 is TGTGCCAGCAGCTTTCACTCTCTGAGTGAGCAGTTCTTC. Protein product: CASSFHSLSEQFF.